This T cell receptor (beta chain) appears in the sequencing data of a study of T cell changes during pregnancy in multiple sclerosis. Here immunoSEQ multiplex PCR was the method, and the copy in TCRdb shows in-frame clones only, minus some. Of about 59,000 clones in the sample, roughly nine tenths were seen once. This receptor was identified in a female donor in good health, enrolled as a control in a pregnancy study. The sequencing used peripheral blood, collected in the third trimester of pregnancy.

CDR3 sequence (DNA): TGCGCCAGCAGCCAAGATCGGGTAGTGAAAGAGCAGTTCTTC. Protein sequence: CASSQDRVVKEQFF. This chain links TRBV4-3 with TRBJ2-1; unclear D gene. Germline V gene lookup returns CDR1 LGHNA and CDR2 YSLEER. CDR3 size: 14 residues. Between the trimmed V and J ends, which lost 0 bases and 10 bases, there was a span of 13 bases.